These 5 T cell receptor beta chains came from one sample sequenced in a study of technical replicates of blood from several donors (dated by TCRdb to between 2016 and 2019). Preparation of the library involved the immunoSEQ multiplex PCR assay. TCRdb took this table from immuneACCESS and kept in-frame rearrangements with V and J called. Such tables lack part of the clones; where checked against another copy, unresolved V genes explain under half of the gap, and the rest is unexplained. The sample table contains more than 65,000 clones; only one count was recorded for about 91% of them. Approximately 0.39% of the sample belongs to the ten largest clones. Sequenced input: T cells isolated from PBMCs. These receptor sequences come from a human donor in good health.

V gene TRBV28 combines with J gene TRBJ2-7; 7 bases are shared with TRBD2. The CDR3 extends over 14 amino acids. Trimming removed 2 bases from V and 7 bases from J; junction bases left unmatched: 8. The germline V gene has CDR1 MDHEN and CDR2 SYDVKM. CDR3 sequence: CASSLRTSAQEQYF. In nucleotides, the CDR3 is TGTGCCAGCAGTTTACGAACTAGCGCTCAGGAGCAGTACTTC.

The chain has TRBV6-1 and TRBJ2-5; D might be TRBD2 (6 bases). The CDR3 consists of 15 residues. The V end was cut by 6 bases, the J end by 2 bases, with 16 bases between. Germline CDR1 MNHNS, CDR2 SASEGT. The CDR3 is CASRERGLTQETQYF. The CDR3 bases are TGTGCCAGCAGAGAAAGGGGACTTACACAAGAGACCCAGTACTTC.

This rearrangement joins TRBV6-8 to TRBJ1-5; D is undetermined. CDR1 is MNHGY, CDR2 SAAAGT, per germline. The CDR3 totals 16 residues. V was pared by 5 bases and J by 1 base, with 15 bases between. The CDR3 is CASSQHNTPSNQPQHF. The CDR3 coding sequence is TGTGCCAGCAGTCAACACAATACCCCAAGCAATCAGCCCCAGCATTTT.

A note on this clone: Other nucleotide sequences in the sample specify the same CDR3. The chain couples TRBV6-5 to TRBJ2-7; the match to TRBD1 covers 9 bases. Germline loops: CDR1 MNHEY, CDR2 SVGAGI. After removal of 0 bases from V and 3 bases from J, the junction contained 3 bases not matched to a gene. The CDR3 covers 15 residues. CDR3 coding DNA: TGTGCCAGCAGTTACTCGGGGACAGGGAGCTACGAGCAGTACTTC. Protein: CASSYSGTGSYEQYF.

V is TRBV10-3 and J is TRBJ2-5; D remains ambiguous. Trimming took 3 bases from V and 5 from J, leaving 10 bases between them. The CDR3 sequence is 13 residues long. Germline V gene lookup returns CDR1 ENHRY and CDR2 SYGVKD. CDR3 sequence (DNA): TGTGCCATCAGTGATCAGGTAAAGGAGACCCAGTACTTC. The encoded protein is CAISDQVKETQYF.